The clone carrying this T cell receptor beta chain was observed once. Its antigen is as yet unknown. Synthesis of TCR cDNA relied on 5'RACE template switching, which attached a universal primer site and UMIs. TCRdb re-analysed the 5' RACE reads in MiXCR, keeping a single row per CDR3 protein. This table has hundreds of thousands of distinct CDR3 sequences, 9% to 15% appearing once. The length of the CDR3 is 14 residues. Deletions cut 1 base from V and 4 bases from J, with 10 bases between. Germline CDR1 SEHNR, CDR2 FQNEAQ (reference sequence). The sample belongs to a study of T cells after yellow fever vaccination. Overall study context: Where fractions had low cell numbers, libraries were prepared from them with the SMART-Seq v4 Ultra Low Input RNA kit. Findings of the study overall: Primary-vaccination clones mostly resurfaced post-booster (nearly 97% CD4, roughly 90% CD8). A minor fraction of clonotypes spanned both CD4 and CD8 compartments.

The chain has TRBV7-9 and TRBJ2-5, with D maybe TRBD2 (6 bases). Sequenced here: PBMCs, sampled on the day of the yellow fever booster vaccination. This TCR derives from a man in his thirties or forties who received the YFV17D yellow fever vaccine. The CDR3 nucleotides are TGTGCCAGCAGCTTAGACGGGAGAATAGAGACCCAGTACTTC. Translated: CASSLDGRIETQYF.